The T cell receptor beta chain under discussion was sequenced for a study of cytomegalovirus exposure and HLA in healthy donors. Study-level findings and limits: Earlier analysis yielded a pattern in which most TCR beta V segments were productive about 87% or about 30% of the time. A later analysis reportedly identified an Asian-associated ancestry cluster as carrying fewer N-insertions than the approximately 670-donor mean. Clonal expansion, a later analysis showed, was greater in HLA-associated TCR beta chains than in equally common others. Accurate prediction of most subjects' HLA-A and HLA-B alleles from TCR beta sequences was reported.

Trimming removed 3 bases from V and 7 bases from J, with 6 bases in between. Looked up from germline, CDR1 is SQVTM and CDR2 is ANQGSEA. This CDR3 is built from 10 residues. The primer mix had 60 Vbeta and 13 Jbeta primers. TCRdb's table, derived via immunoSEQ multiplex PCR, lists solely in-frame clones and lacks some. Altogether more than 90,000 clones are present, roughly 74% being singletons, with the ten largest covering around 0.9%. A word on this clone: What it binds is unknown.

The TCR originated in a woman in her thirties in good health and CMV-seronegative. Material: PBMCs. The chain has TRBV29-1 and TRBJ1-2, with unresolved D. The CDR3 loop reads CSVERVGYTF. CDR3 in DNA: TGCAGCGTTGAGAGGGTTGGCTACACCTTC.